Listed below are T cell receptor beta chains from one sample, sequenced in a study of CD8 T cells in Susac syndrome. TCRdb re-derived calls from the immunoSEQ multiplex PCR reads in MiXCR, one entry per CDR3 protein. The table includes some 200,000 distinct CDR3 sequences, 90% to 95% detected once. The specimen sequenced was CD4+ T cells from PBMCs. The receptors were sampled from a human donor with multiple sclerosis. Both conserved end residues are part of each CDR3. The D gene is left open where the match is weak. Not all rows give a size; the values are once, few, many and, for expanded clones, a class.

size: -; J: TRBJ2-5; D: TRBD2; V: TRBV9; CDR3: CASSVGAGAGETQYF; DNA: TGTGCCAGCAGCGTAGGAGCGGGGGCCGGGGAGACCCAGTACTTC
size: -; J: TRBJ2-7; D: -; V: TRBV24-1; CDR3: CATSDGSKREQYF; DNA: TGTGCCACCAGTGATGGGTCTAAGCGGGAGCAGTACTTC
size: -; J: TRBJ2-3; D: -; V: TRBV20-1; CDR3: CSARVVITDTQYF; DNA: TGCAGTGCTAGGGTGGTTATCACAGATACGCAGTATTTT
size: -; J: TRBJ2-3; D: TRBD1; V: TRBV12-3/TRBV12-4; CDR3: CASRQTGHTQYF; DNA: TGTGCCAGCAGACAGACAGGGCATACGCAGTATTTT
size: -; J: TRBJ2-1; D: TRBD2; V: TRBV7-8; CDR3: CASSLVRLAGMNEQFF; DNA: TGTGCCAGCAGCTTAGTAAGACTAGCGGGAATGAATGAGCAGTTCTTC
size: -; J: TRBJ2-2; D: -; V: TRBV3-1; CDR3: CASSFRTPGELFF; DNA: TGTGCCAGCAGCTTTCGGACTCCCGGGGAGCTGTTTTTT
size: -; J: TRBJ1-1; D: -; V: TRBV29-1; CDR3: CSSQQGLNTEAFF; DNA: TGCAGCTCCCAACAGGGATTGAACACTGAAGCTTTCTTT
size: -; J: TRBJ1-1; D: -; V: TRBV29-1; CDR3: CSVEVPKMNTEAFF; DNA: TGCAGCGTTGAAGTGCCCAAGATGAACACTGAAGCTTTCTTT
size: -; J: TRBJ2-7; D: -; V: TRBV21-1; CDR3: CANRRGNEQYF; DNA: TGTGCCAACAGGAGGGGAAACGAGCAGTACTTC
size: -; J: TRBJ2-1; D: -; V: TRBV7-8; CDR3: CASRGIYNEQFF; DNA: TGTGCCAGCAGAGGGATTTACAATGAGCAGTTCTTC
size: -; J: TRBJ2-1; D: TRBD2; V: TRBV24-1; CDR3: CATSEAPGLAGGPSSNEQFF; DNA: TGTGCCACCAGTGAGGCTCCGGGACTAGCGGGGGGGCCTTCATCCAATGAGCAGTTCTTC
size: -; J: TRBJ2-3; D: TRBD2; V: TRBV13; CDR3: CASNDYPGGQQYF; DNA: TGTGCCAGCAATGACTACCCGGGAGGCCAACAGTATTTT
size: -; J: TRBJ2-7; D: -; V: TRBV12-3/TRBV12-4; CDR3: CASSFSRAEQYF; DNA: TGTGCCAGCAGTTTCTCGAGGGCCGAGCAGTACTTC
size: -; J: TRBJ2-4; D: -; V: TRBV20-1; CDR3: CSAPSGVGAKNIQYF; DNA: TGCAGTGCCCCATCGGGGGTCGGGGCCAAAAACATTCAGTACTTC
size: few; J: TRBJ2-7; D: -; V: TRBV29-1; CDR3: CSPRLDCYEQYF; DNA: TGCAGCCCTCGCCTGGACTGTTACGAGCAGTACTTC
size: -; J: TRBJ2-5; D: TRBD1; V: TRBV9; CDR3: CASSVGRGTGYKETQYF; DNA: TGTGCCAGCAGCGTAGGAAGGGGGACAGGGTACAAAGAGACCCAGTACTTC
size: -; J: TRBJ1-1; D: TRBD1; V: TRBV20-1; CDR3: CSASPYRGTEAFF; DNA: TGCAGTGCTAGCCCCTACAGGGGCACTGAAGCTTTCTTT
size: -; J: TRBJ2-1; D: TRBD1; V: TRBV20-1; CDR3: CSAELDRVSFDEQFF; DNA: TGCAGTGCAGAGCTCGACAGGGTGTCTTTCGATGAGCAGTTCTTC
size: -; J: TRBJ1-4; D: -; V: TRBV18; CDR3: CASSPPSTNEKLFF; DNA: TGTGCCAGCTCACCGCCTTCAACTAATGAAAAACTGTTTTTT
size: -; J: TRBJ2-7; D: -; V: TRBV10-3; CDR3: CAISESRGQYF; DNA: TGTGCCATCAGTGAGAGTCGGGGGCAGTACTTC
size: -; J: TRBJ2-7; D: TRBD1; V: TRBV20-1; CDR3: CSAGGQASYEQYF; DNA: TGCAGTGCTGGTGGACAGGCCTCCTACGAGCAGTACTTC
size: -; J: TRBJ2-1; D: TRBD2; V: TRBV20-1; CDR3: CSVPASGVFNEQFF; DNA: TGCAGTGTTCCCGCTAGCGGGGTTTTCAATGAGCAGTTCTTC
size: -; J: TRBJ1-2; D: -; V: TRBV9; CDR3: CASSQPGGEGYYGYTF; DNA: TGTGCCAGCAGCCAGCCGGGGGGTGAAGGCTACTATGGCTACACCTTC
size: -; J: TRBJ2-7; D: TRBD2; V: TRBV7-2; CDR3: CASSSGSGNSYEQYF; DNA: TGTGCCAGCAGCTCTGGCAGCGGGAACTCCTACGAGCAGTACTTC
size: -; J: TRBJ2-1; D: TRBD2; V: TRBV5-1; CDR3: CASSPGLAGDLYNEQFF; DNA: TGCGCCAGCAGCCCCGGACTAGCGGGAGACCTATACAATGAGCAGTTCTTC
size: -; J: TRBJ1-1; D: -; V: TRBV12-3/TRBV12-4; CDR3: CASSLRHNTEAFF; DNA: TGTGCCAGCAGTTTAAGGCACAACACTGAAGCTTTCTTT
size: -; J: TRBJ2-7; D: TRBD2; V: TRBV27; CDR3: CASSLQGSGRAWDYEQYF; DNA: TGTGCCAGCAGTTTACAGGGTAGCGGGCGGGCCTGGGACTACGAGCAGTACTTC
size: -; J: TRBJ2-4; D: -; V: TRBV9; CDR3: CASSVDPTNIQYF; DNA: TGTGCCAGCAGCGTAGATCCTACAAACATTCAGTACTTC
size: -; J: TRBJ1-1; D: -; V: TRBV4-1; CDR3: CASSQGRGGRTEAFF; DNA: TGCGCCAGCAGCCAAGGTAGGGGGGGAAGAACTGAAGCTTTCTTT
size: -; J: TRBJ2-3; D: TRBD2; V: TRBV29-1; CDR3: CSVDPAGESDTQYF; DNA: TGCAGCGTTGATCCAGCGGGAGAATCAGATACGCAGTATTTT
size: -; J: TRBJ2-1; D: -; V: TRBV6-2/TRBV6-3; CDR3: CASSFRAPSSYNEQFF; DNA: TGTGCCAGCAGTTTCCGTGCTCCGAGCTCCTACAATGAGCAGTTCTTC
size: -; J: TRBJ2-1; D: TRBD1; V: TRBV28; CDR3: CASSSRDRAGNEQFF; DNA: TGTGCCAGCAGCTCCCGGGACAGGGCGGGCAATGAGCAGTTCTTC
size: -; J: TRBJ2-7; D: -; V: TRBV29-1; CDR3: CSVVESYEQYF; DNA: TGCAGCGTAGTTGAAAGCTACGAGCAGTACTTC
size: -; J: TRBJ2-5; D: TRBD1; V: TRBV3-1; CDR3: CASSSGTGNGKTQYF; DNA: TGTGCCAGCAGTTCCGGGACAGGGAACGGGAAGACCCAGTACTTC
size: -; J: TRBJ2-7; D: -; V: TRBV11-1; CDR3: CASSLVPLREQYF; DNA: TGTGCCAGCAGCTTAGTTCCCCTGCGCGAGCAGTACTTC
size: -; J: TRBJ1-1; D: -; V: TRBV25-1; CDR3: CASSRAPSDTEAFF; DNA: TGTGCCAGCAGCCGGGCCCCCTCGGACACTGAAGCTTTCTTT
size: few; J: TRBJ2-7; D: TRBD2; V: TRBV30; CDR3: CACSRAGTYEQYF; DNA: TGTGCCTGCAGCCGAGCGGGGACCTACGAGCAGTACTTC
size: -; J: TRBJ2-7; D: -; V: TRBV4-1; CDR3: CASSQAKTFSYEQYF; DNA: TGCGCCAGCAGCCAAGCTAAAACTTTTTCCTACGAGCAGTACTTC
size: once; J: TRBJ2-7; D: -; V: TRBV2; CDR3: CASRPGVRDYEQYF; DNA: TGTGCCAGCAGGCCGGGAGTCCGAGACTACGAGCAGTACTTC
size: -; J: TRBJ2-7; D: -; V: TRBV29-1; CDR3: CSVEDGSYEQYF; DNA: TGCAGCGTTGAGGACGGCTCCTACGAGCAGTACTTC
size: -; J: TRBJ2-2; D: -; V: TRBV30; CDR3: CAWKGNTGELFF; DNA: TGTGCCTGGAAAGGGAACACCGGGGAGCTGTTTTTT
size: -; J: TRBJ2-1; D: -; V: TRBV5-1; CDR3: CASSLRLDSGNEQFF; DNA: TGCGCCAGCAGCTTGAGGCTAGATTCCGGCAATGAGCAGTTCTTC
size: -; J: TRBJ2-3; D: -; V: TRBV29-1; CDR3: CSVWSLTDTQYF; DNA: TGCAGCGTTTGGTCCCTCACAGATACGCAGTATTTT
size: -; J: TRBJ2-5; D: -; V: TRBV18; CDR3: CASSPPATKETQYF; DNA: TGTGCCAGCTCACCACCGGCTACGAAGGAGACCCAGTACTTC
size: once; J: TRBJ1-5; D: -; V: TRBV7-9; CDR3: CASSLREGRQHF; DNA: TGTGCCAGCAGCTTGCGTGAAGGACGGCAGCATTTT
size: -; J: TRBJ1-6; D: TRBD1; V: TRBV5-1; CDR3: CASSLEGQGSSYNSPLHF; DNA: TGCGCCAGCAGCTTGGAGGGACAGGGGAGCTCCTATAATTCACCCCTCCACTTT
size: -; J: TRBJ2-1; D: -; V: TRBV6-5; CDR3: CASSYSGASAYNEQFF; DNA: TGTGCCAGCAGTTACTCGGGGGCTAGCGCCTACAATGAGCAGTTCTTC
size: -; J: TRBJ2-1; D: TRBD1; V: TRBV6-5; CDR3: CASSSRGPNGEQFF; DNA: TGTGCCAGCAGTTCCAGGGGGCCGAACGGTGAGCAGTTCTTC
size: -; J: TRBJ2-5; D: -; V: TRBV5-1; CDR3: CASSESSSSRAQYF; DNA: TGCGCCAGCAGCGAATCCTCATCCTCACGGGCCCAGTACTTC
size: once; J: TRBJ2-1; D: TRBD2; V: TRBV20-1; CDR3: CSAPIAGGYNEQFF; DNA: TGCAGTGCGCCCATAGCGGGGGGATACAATGAGCAGTTCTTC
size: once; J: TRBJ1-5; D: TRBD1; V: TRBV7-8; CDR3: CASSISGGQGNQPQHF; DNA: TGTGCCAGCAGCATAAGCGGGGGACAGGGCAATCAGCCCCAGCATTTT
size: -; J: TRBJ1-5; D: -; V: TRBV30; CDR3: CAWSGQAENQPQHF; DNA: TGTGCCTGGAGTGGACAGGCCGAAAATCAGCCCCAGCATTTT
size: -; J: TRBJ1-2; D: -; V: TRBV20-1; CDR3: CSARDWGSYGYTF; DNA: TGCAGTGCTAGAGACTGGGGCTCCTATGGCTACACCTTC
size: -; J: TRBJ1-5; D: -; V: TRBV5-1; CDR3: CASRPGGDSNQPQHF; DNA: TGCGCCAGCAGGCCGGGTGGAGATAGCAATCAGCCCCAGCATTTT
size: -; J: TRBJ1-2; D: -; V: TRBV24-1; CDR3: CATSDFDHYGYTF; DNA: TGTGCCACCAGTGATTTCGACCACTATGGCTACACCTTC
size: -; J: TRBJ2-1; D: -; V: TRBV6-5; CDR3: CASSYNQGGEQFF; DNA: TGTGCCAGCAGTTACAACCAGGGGGGCGAGCAGTTCTTC
size: -; J: TRBJ1-1; D: -; V: TRBV12-3/TRBV12-4; CDR3: CASSLTWGSSTEAFF; DNA: TGTGCCAGCAGTTTGACTTGGGGAAGTAGCACTGAAGCTTTCTTT
size: -; J: TRBJ2-7; D: -; V: TRBV12-3/TRBV12-4; CDR3: CASSLDGPYEQYF; DNA: TGTGCCAGCAGTCTAGACGGACCCTACGAGCAGTACTTC
size: -; J: TRBJ2-5; D: -; V: TRBV29-1; CDR3: CSVRGARETQYF; DNA: TGCAGCGTCCGAGGGGCGAGAGAGACCCAGTACTTC